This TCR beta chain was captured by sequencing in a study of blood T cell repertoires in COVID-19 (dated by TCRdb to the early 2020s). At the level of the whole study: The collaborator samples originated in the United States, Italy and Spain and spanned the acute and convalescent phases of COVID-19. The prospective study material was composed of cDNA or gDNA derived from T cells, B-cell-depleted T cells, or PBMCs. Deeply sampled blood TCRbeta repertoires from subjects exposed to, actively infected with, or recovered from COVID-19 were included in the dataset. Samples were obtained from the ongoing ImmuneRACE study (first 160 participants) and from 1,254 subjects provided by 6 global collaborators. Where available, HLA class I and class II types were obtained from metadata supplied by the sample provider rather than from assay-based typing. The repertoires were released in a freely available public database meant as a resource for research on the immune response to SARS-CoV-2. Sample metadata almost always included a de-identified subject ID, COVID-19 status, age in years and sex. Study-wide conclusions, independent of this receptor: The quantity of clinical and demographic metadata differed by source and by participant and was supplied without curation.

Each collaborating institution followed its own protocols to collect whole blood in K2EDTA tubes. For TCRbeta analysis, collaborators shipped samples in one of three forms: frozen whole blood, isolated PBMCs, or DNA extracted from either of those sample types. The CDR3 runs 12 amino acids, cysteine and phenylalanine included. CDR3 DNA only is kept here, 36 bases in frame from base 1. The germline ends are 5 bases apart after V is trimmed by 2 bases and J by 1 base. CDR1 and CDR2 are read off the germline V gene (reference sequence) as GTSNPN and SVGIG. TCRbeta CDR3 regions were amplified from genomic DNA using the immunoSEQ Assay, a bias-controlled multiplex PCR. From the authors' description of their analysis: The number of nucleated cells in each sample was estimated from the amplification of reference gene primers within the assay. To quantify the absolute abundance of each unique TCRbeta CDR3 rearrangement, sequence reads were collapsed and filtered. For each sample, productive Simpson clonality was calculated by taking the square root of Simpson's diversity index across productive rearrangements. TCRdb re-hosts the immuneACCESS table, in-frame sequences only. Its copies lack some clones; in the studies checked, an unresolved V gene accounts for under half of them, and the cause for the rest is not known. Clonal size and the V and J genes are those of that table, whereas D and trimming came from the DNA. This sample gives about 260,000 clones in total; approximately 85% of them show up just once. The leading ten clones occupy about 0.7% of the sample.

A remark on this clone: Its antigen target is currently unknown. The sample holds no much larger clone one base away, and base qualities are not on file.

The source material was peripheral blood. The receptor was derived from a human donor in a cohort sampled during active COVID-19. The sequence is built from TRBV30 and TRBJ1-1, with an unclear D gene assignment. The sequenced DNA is TGTGCCTGGAGTCCCCGGAACACTGAAGCTTTCTTT. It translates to CAWSPRNTEAFF.